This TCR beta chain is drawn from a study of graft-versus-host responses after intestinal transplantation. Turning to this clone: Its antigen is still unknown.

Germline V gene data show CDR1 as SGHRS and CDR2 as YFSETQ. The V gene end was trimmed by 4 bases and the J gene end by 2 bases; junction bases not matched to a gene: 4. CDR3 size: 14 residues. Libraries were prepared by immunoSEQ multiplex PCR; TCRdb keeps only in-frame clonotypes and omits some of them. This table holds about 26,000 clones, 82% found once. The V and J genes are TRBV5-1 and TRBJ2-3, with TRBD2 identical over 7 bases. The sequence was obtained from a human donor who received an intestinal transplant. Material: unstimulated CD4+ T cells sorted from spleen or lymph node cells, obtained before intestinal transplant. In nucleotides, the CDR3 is TGCGCCAGCAGCCCAGGACTAGTCACAGATACGCAGTATTTT. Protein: CASSPGLVTDTQYF.